The rows below give T cell receptor beta chains drawn from one sample of a study of immune characterization of retroperitoneal liposarcoma. From the PCR reads, TCRdb called clonotypes with MiXCR, one entry per CDR3 protein. The sample lists about 3,100 distinct CDR3 sequences, around 29% occurring once. Sequencing input: tumor tissue. All receptors derive from a female donor with retroperitoneal liposarcoma. Each CDR3 is given with its conserved first and last residue. D genes are given only for firm matches. Clone size is shown for a subset of rows, as once, few, many or a class of expanded clone.

D gene: .
clone size: few
J gene: TRBJ2-7
V gene: TRBV6-1
CDR3 protein: CASRLQGYGEQYF
CDR3 DNA: TGTGCCAGCAGACTACAGGGCTACGGGGAGCAGTACTTC

D gene: .
clone size: medium-sized
J gene: TRBJ2-1
V gene: TRBV7-6
CDR3 protein: CASSLTRLPYNEQFF
CDR3 DNA: TGTGCCAGCAGCTTAACACGGCTTCCATACAATGAGCAGTTCTTC

D gene: .
clone size: medium-sized
J gene: TRBJ2-1
V gene: TRBV6-5
CDR3 protein: CASSYSGEQFF
CDR3 DNA: TGTGCCAGCAGTTACTCGGGTGAGCAGTTCTTC

D gene: .
clone size: large
J gene: TRBJ2-7
V gene: TRBV7-2
CDR3 protein: CASSPLYGAYNEQYF
CDR3 DNA: TGTGCCAGCAGCCCTTTGTATGGGGCCTACAATGAGCAGTACTTC

D gene: .
clone size: few
J gene: TRBJ2-5
V gene: TRBV6-2/TRBV6-3
CDR3 protein: CASSPQGPDTSETQYF
CDR3 DNA: TGTGCCAGCAGTCCCCAGGGGCCTGATACCTCAGAGACCCAGTACTTC

D gene: TRBD1
clone size: .
J gene: TRBJ2-1
V gene: TRBV5-3
CDR3 protein: CARSPGQVGQETQFF
CDR3 DNA: TGTGCCAGAAGCCCAGGACAGGTGGGGCAAGAGACCCAGTTCTTC

D gene: .
clone size: medium-sized
J gene: TRBJ2-1
V gene: TRBV7-2
CDR3 protein: CASSLVVWEAGSYNEQFF
CDR3 DNA: TGTGCCAGCAGCTTAGTTGTGTGGGAGGCAGGTTCCTACAATGAGCAGTTCTTC

D gene: TRBD1
clone size: .
J gene: TRBJ2-3
V gene: TRBV6-6
CDR3 protein: CASTLRRQGADTQYF
CDR3 DNA: TGTGCCAGCACCCTCCGCCGACAGGGGGCAGATACGCAGTATTTT

D gene: TRBD2
clone size: large
J gene: TRBJ2-1
V gene: TRBV11-3
CDR3 protein: CASSLEQVAGYNEQFF
CDR3 DNA: TGTGCCAGCAGCTTAGAACAGGTAGCGGGCTACAATGAGCAGTTCTTC

D gene: TRBD2
clone size: few
J gene: TRBJ2-1
V gene: TRBV15
CDR3 protein: CATSPGTSGTNEQFF
CDR3 DNA: TGTGCCACCAGCCCAGGGACTAGCGGGACTAATGAGCAGTTCTTC

D gene: .
clone size: .
J gene: TRBJ2-1
V gene: TRBV6-5
CDR3 protein: CASSRVRGEQFF
CDR3 DNA: TGTGCCAGCAGTAGGGTGCGAGGGGAGCAGTTCTTC

D gene: .
clone size: medium-sized
J gene: TRBJ2-1
V gene: TRBV6-6
CDR3 protein: CASSYVSPASRGETQFF
CDR3 DNA: TGTGCCAGCAGTTACGTTTCCCCCGCCTCGCGGGGAGAGACCCAGTTCTTC

D gene: TRBD2
clone size: .
J gene: TRBJ2-1
V gene: TRBV6-1
CDR3 protein: CASNSPSGSRNEQFF
CDR3 DNA: TGTGCCAGCAACTCGCCTAGCGGGAGTCGGAATGAGCAGTTCTTC

D gene: .
clone size: medium-sized
J gene: TRBJ2-1
V gene: TRBV11-2
CDR3 protein: CASSLDPPQGRPYNEQFF
CDR3 DNA: TGTGCCAGCAGCTTAGACCCCCCCCAGGGTAGGCCCTACAATGAGCAGTTCTTC

D gene: TRBD2
clone size: few
J gene: TRBJ2-1
V gene: TRBV12-3/TRBV12-4
CDR3 protein: CASSLILAGRGGEQFF
CDR3 DNA: TGTGCCAGCAGTCTGATTTTAGCGGGGCGTGGGGGTGAGCAGTTCTTC

D gene: .
clone size: few
J gene: TRBJ1-5
V gene: TRBV15
CDR3 protein: CATSRDLGWNQPQHF
CDR3 DNA: TGTGCCACCAGCAGAGATCTAGGTTGGAATCAGCCCCAGCATTTT

D gene: .
clone size: .
J gene: TRBJ2-7
V gene: TRBV11-2
CDR3 protein: CASSYFYEQYF
CDR3 DNA: TGTGCCAGCAGCTACTTCTACGAGCAGTACTTC

D gene: .
clone size: many
J gene: TRBJ2-1
V gene: TRBV6-1
CDR3 protein: CASTLWAGTEYNEQFF
CDR3 DNA: TGTGCCAGCACCCTTTGGGCGGGGACAGAGTACAATGAGCAGTTCTTC

D gene: .
clone size: few
J gene: TRBJ1-1
V gene: TRBV19
CDR3 protein: CASRIAEGRTNTEAFF
CDR3 DNA: TGTGCCAGTAGGATAGCTGAGGGACGGACGAACACTGAAGCTTTCTTT

D gene: TRBD2
clone size: .
J gene: TRBJ2-3
V gene: TRBV27
CDR3 protein: CASSSRLAGGTDTQYF
CDR3 DNA: TGTGCCAGCAGTTCCAGGCTAGCGGGGGGCACAGATACGCAGTATTTT

D gene: TRBD2
clone size: medium-sized
J gene: TRBJ2-1
V gene: TRBV10-2
CDR3 protein: CASSESGGSSYNEQFF
CDR3 DNA: TGCGCCAGCAGTGAGTCCGGCGGGAGCTCCTACAATGAGCAGTTCTTC

D gene: .
clone size: few
J gene: TRBJ2-2
V gene: TRBV11-3
CDR3 protein: CASSLAGTGELFF
CDR3 DNA: TGTGCCAGCAGCTTAGCCGGCACCGGGGAGCTGTTTTTT

D gene: TRBD2
clone size: few
J gene: TRBJ2-5
V gene: TRBV6-6
CDR3 protein: CASRTSPYNEQYF
CDR3 DNA: TGTGCCAGCAGGACTAGCCCGTACAATGAGCAGTACTTC

D gene: TRBD2
clone size: .
J gene: TRBJ2-7
V gene: TRBV6-1
CDR3 protein: CASRDLAGGLYNEQYF
CDR3 DNA: TGTGCCAGCAGAGATCTAGCGGGAGGCCTCTACAATGAGCAGTACTTC

D gene: TRBD1
clone size: medium-sized
J gene: TRBJ1-2
V gene: TRBV12-3/TRBV12-4
CDR3 protein: CASSLDRVKGYTF
CDR3 DNA: TGTGCCAGCAGTTTGGACAGGGTAAAAGGCTACACCTTC

D gene: TRBD2
clone size: medium-sized
J gene: TRBJ2-5
V gene: TRBV4-1
CDR3 protein: CASSQEASGRLGETQYF
CDR3 DNA: TGCGCCAGCAGCCAAGAAGCTAGCGGGAGATTGGGAGAGACCCAGTACTTC

D gene: .
clone size: few
J gene: TRBJ1-2
V gene: TRBV5-5
CDR3 protein: CASSDRGGTGYTF
CDR3 DNA: TGTGCCAGCAGCGACCGGGGAGGGACAGGCTACACCTTC

D gene: .
clone size: few
J gene: TRBJ2-5
V gene: TRBV4-1
CDR3 protein: CASSQDIMRKETQYF
CDR3 DNA: TGCGCCAGCAGCCAAGATATAATGCGTAAAGAGACCCAGTACTTC

D gene: .
clone size: medium-sized
J gene: TRBJ2-3
V gene: TRBV27
CDR3 protein: CASSTGREGYTQYF
CDR3 DNA: TGTGCCAGCAGTACGGGACGAGAAGGATATACGCAGTATTTT